The clone carrying this T cell receptor beta chain showed up many times. Its antigen is as yet unknown. The data were taken from a study of CD8 T cells in ankylosing spondylitis. Study-level findings and limits: Within ankylosing spondylitis blood, a TCR beta motif made up of roughly eight highly homologous variants appeared to be characteristic.

There are 16 residues in the CDR3. In germline, CDR1 is DFQATT, CDR2 SNEGSKA (reference sequence). Deletions cut 3 bases from V and 1 base from J, with 16 bases between. MiXCR, run by TCRdb on the 5' RACE reads, gives a single entry per CDR3 protein. The table includes 200,000 to 300,000 distinct CDR3 sequences, about 10% detected once. Sequenced material: blood, either unsorted or a sorted T cell fraction (not recorded which). The rearrangement uses TRBV20-1 and TRBJ1-5; no reliable D call. This receptor was obtained from a male donor with ankylosing spondylitis or in good health (not recorded which). The chain's CDR3 is CSARHHATLSNQPQHF. In DNA form, the CDR3 reads TGCAGTGCTAGGCATCACGCAACCCTCAGCAATCAGCCCCAGCATTTT.